Following are 17 T cell receptor beta chains from one sample sequenced in a study of beta chain features in type 1 diabetes. Study-wide results and limits: TCRB CDR3s were moderately but significantly shorter in Type 1 diabetes patients in all four CD4+ subsets.

The sequenced template was cDNA made from the entire isolated RNA. Sequencing was performed with immunoSEQ multiplex PCR; in TCRdb, only in-frame clones are kept and a portion is missing. The sample has roughly 330,000 clones; roughly 12% are singletons. Their antigens are not known. Material: naive CD4+ T cells from blood. The receptors were sampled from a young woman with type 1 diabetes.

There are a few counts of this clone. The chain joins TRBV25-1 to TRBJ2-7; perhaps TRBD1 as D (6 bases). CDR1 MGHDK and CDR2 SYGVNS come from the germline V gene. The CDR3 sequence is 18 residues long. With 1 base removed from V and 6 bases from J, the gap between germline ends came to 25 bases. CDR3 nucleotides: TGTGCCAGCAGTGAATTGGGCAGGGGAGACGCTACGAGGAGCGAGCAGTACTTC. Protein product: CASSELGRGDATRSEQYF.

The rearrangement links TRBV6-6 to TRBJ2-2; the D is unclear. The CDR3 has 12 amino acids. Deletions cut 6 bases from V and 5 bases from J, with 7 bases between. CDR1 is MNHNY, CDR2 SVGAGI, per germline (reference sequence). The CDR3 bases are TGTGCCAGCAGAATCAGGACCGGGGAGCTGTTTTTT. This translates into CASRIRTGELFF.

This clone was observed a handful of times. DNA for the CDR3: TGTGCCAGCTCCCTCCCCAATCAGCCCCAGCATTTT. It codes for CASSLPNQPQHF. The rearrangement links TRBV18 to TRBJ1-5; unclear D gene. Trimming cost V 6 bases and J 3 bases, with 6 bases left between them. In germline, CDR1 is KGHSH, CDR2 LQKENI. This CDR3 is 12 amino acids long.

The J gene is TRBJ2-5, the V gene TRBV18; TRBD2 matches at 10 bases. Per germline, CDR1 KGHSH and CDR2 LQKENI. The CDR3 is made up of 14 amino acids. The trim removed 4 bases at V and 2 bases at J, leaving 1 base unmatched. The CDR3 nucleotides are TGTGCCAGCTCACGGACTAGCGGACAAGAGACCCAGTACTTC. Translating gives CASSRTSGQETQYF.

This clone has more than one count but fewer than ten. The V gene is TRBV19, the J gene TRBJ2-1; 8 positions match TRBD1. Germline lookup yields CDR1 LNHDA and CDR2 SQIVND (reference sequence). V lost 11 bases and J lost 7; bases outside the gene matches: 13. CDR3 length equals 14 residues. The CDR3: CAASSDRDRNEQFF. Written as DNA, the CDR3 is TGTGCCGCGAGTAGTGACCGGGACAGGAATGAGCAGTTCTTC.

The rearrangement uses TRBV28 and TRBJ2-1; 14 nucleotides match TRBD2. Germline V gives CDR1 MDHEN, CDR2 SYDVKM. The CDR3 contains 16 residues. Trimming at V came to 6 bases and at J to 4 bases, leaving 5 bases not matched to a gene. This CDR3 reads CASRTRTSGGYNEQFF. The DNA of the CDR3 is TGTGCCAGCAGGACTAGGACTAGCGGGGGGTACAATGAGCAGTTCTTC.

The rearrangement uses TRBV7-9 and TRBJ2-5; D is perhaps TRBD2 (6 bases). Trimming shortened V by 1 base and J by 2 bases, and 17 bases separated the two germline ends. The CDR3 is made up of 17 amino acids. CDR1 is SEHNR, CDR2 FQNEAQ, per germline (reference sequence). CDR3 sequence: CASSLEGTFLIQETQYF. CDR3 nucleotides: TGTGCCAGCAGCTTAGAAGGGACTTTCCTCATACAAGAGACCCAGTACTTC.

The chain joins TRBV28 to TRBJ2-1; TRBD2 matches at 12 bases. V shed 2 bases and J 5 bases; nucleotides not matched to a gene: 7. This CDR3 is 17 amino acids long. CDR1 is MDHEN and CDR2 is SYDVKM in the germline V gene. CDR3 coding DNA: TGTGCCAGCAGTTTAGACCGACTAGCGGGAGATGACAATGAGCAGTTCTTC. This translates into CASSLDRLAGDDNEQFF.

The rearrangement uses TRBV5-1 and TRBJ1-4; TRBD1 might be the D (5 bases). Germline CDR1 and CDR2: SGHRS and YFSETQ. The V end lost 0 bases, the J end lost 5 bases, and 8 bases lay between the germline ends. The CDR3 consists of 14 residues. The CDR3: CASSLAQGNEKLFF. The CDR3 bases are TGCGCCAGCAGCTTGGCGCAGGGAAATGAAAAACTGTTTTTT. Drawing the rest from reference TRBV5-1 and TRBJ1-4, the complete variable domain is KAGVTQTPRYLIKTRGQQVTLSCSPISGHRSVSWYQQTPGQGLQFLFEYFSETQRNKGNFPGRFSGRQFSNSRSEMNVSTLELGDSALYLCASSLAQGNEKLFFGSGTQLSVL.

The chain recombines TRBV5-4 with TRBJ2-1, with TRBD2 matching over 8 bases. The CDR3 length is 16 residues. V trimming: 4 bases; J trimming: 2 bases; junction bases outside the gene matches: 8. Germline V gene sequence: CDR1 SGHNT, CDR2 YYREEE (reference sequence). The CDR3 reads CASSALAAATYNEQFF. The CDR3 DNA reads as TGTGCCAGCAGCGCACTAGCGGCCGCCACCTACAATGAGCAGTTCTTC.

This sequence joins TRBV12-2 and TRBJ2-7; the table's D call of TRBD2 was not tested on the DNA. TRBV12-2 is recorded as a pseudogene. The length of the CDR3 is 17 residues. CDR3 protein: CAHSCWRAGTSESWQYV. CDR3 nucleotide sequence: TGTGCTCACAGCTGCTGGAGGGCCGGGACTAGCGAATCCTGGCAGTACGTC.

The rearrangement links TRBV11-3 to TRBJ2-1, with 9 nucleotides matching TRBD2. This CDR3 is 15 amino acids long. J gave up 10 bases and V 0 bases, and 7 bases lay outside the gene matches. CDR1 SGHNT and CDR2 YENEEA come from the germline V gene. CDR3 sequence reads: CASSLEGAGGSEQFF. The CDR3 coding sequence is TGTGCCAGCAGCTTAGAGGGAGCGGGGGGATCGGAGCAGTTCTTC.

The chain has TRBV5-1 and TRBJ2-1; TRBD1 agrees at 11 bases. CDR1 SGHRS and CDR2 YFSETQ come from the germline V gene. The V gene end was trimmed by 6 bases and the J gene end by 9 bases; junction bases not matched to a gene: 14. This CDR3 has 16 amino acids. CDR3 loop: CASIAVVGQGAGEQFF. Here the CDR3 DNA reads TGCGCCAGCATCGCCGTTGTCGGACAGGGGGCGGGTGAGCAGTTCTTC. The whole variable domain, filled in from reference TRBV5-1 and TRBJ2-1, reads KAGVTQTPRYLIKTRGQQVTLSCSPISGHRSVSWYQQTPGQGLQFLFEYFSETQRNKGNFPGRFSGRQFSNSRSEMNVSTLELGDSALYLCASIAVVGQGAGEQFFGPGTRLTVL.

This clone appeared a few times. The chain carries TRBV19 and TRBJ1-2, with TRBD1 identical over 7 bases. V gave up 4 bases and J gave up 2 bases; unmatched junction bases: 1. CDR3 length equals 13 residues. The V gene's germline CDR1 is LNHDA and CDR2 SQIVND (reference sequence). CDR3 loop: CASSRDRNYGYTF. As DNA, the CDR3 is TGTGCCAGTAGTAGGGACAGAAACTATGGCTACACCTTC.

This chain uses TRBV9 with TRBJ2-7, with TRBD2 matching over 7 bases. J gave up 7 bases and V 0 bases, and 7 bases lay outside the gene matches. CDR3 length equals 14 residues. The germline V gene has CDR1 SGDLS and CDR2 YYNGEE. The CDR3 spells CASSVGTRISEQYF. Here the CDR3 DNA reads TGTGCCAGCAGCGTAGGGACTAGAATAAGTGAGCAGTACTTC.

Only a few counts were recorded for this clone. This chain links TRBV6-6 with TRBJ2-7; no clear D gene. Germline loops: CDR1 MNHNY, CDR2 SVGAGI (reference sequence). This CDR3 is 14 amino acids long. The V end was cut by 4 bases, the J end by 3 bases, with 13 bases between. CDR3 protein: CASSSQVPLYEQYF. The DNA for the CDR3 is TGTGCCAGCAGTTCCCAGGTACCCCTCTACGAGCAGTACTTC.

In nucleotides, the CDR3 is TGTGCCAGTAGTATAGGTTCTTGGGCCCCAAAGCATTTT. Encoded protein: CASSIGSWAPKHF. The V and J genes are TRBV19 and TRBJ1-5; D is unresolved. The CDR3 extends over 13 amino acids. CDR1 and CDR2 from the germline V gene are LNHDA and SQIVND (reference sequence). With 1 base removed from V and 14 bases from J, the gap between germline ends came to 15 bases.